The 18 T cell receptor beta chains below come from one sample, sequenced in a study of shared T cell receptors in the human thymus. Here immunoSEQ multiplex PCR was the method, and the copy in TCRdb shows in-frame clones only, minus some. The repertoire holds some 660,000 clones, with more than 75% as singletons. These sequences were also reported in another study, on human thymus T cells.

Sequenced: thymocytes. These TCRs come from a boy in the first two years of life with a congenital heart defect.

The chain joins TRBV5-1 to TRBJ2-7; 9 bases agree with TRBD1. The V and J ends lost 4 bases and 5 bases, in that order; junction bases with no gene match: 13. The CDR3 totals 16 residues. Germline V gene data show CDR1 as SGHRS and CDR2 as YFSETQ. In DNA form, the CDR3 reads TGCGCCAGCAGCCTTCTCTTCCGGGACAGGGTTGACGAGCAGTACTTC. It yields the protein CASSLLFRDRVDEQYF. The complete variable domain, with remaining parts taken from reference TRBV5-1 and TRBJ2-7, reads KAGVTQTPRYLIKTRGQQVTLSCSPISGHRSVSWYQQTPGQGLQFLFEYFSETQRNKGNFPGRFSGRQFSNSRSEMNVSTLELGDSALYLCASSLLFRDRVDEQYFGPGTRLTVT.

The chain has TRBV28 and TRBJ1-5; no clear D. This CDR3 is built from 14 residues. V shed 6 bases and J shed 6 bases, with 15 bases lying between them. CDR1 is MDHEN and CDR2 is SYDVKM in the germline V gene. The CDR3 spells CASSRSSGSQPQHF. CDR3 DNA sequence: TGTGCCAGCAGCCGATCTTCGGGGAGTCAGCCCCAGCATTTT. Full variable domain (remainder filled in from reference TRBV28 and TRBJ1-5): DVKVTQSSRYLVKRTGEKVFLECVQDMDHENMFWYRQDPGLGLRLIYFSYDVKMKEKGDIPEGYSVSREKKERFSLILESASTNQTSMYLCASSRSSGSQPQHFGDGTRLSIL.

The chain couples TRBV5-1 to TRBJ1-2; D perhaps matches TRBD1 (5 bases). CDR1 SGHRS and CDR2 YFSETQ come from the germline V gene. Trimming removed 1 base at V and 5 bases at J, with 15 bases between. The CDR3 length is 15 residues. CDR3 sequence (DNA): TGCGCCAGCAGCTTGAGCGGGGGTGTATGTTATGGCTACACCTTC. Residues: CASSLSGGVCYGYTF. The whole variable domain, filled in from reference TRBV5-1 and TRBJ1-2, reads KAGVTQTPRYLIKTRGQQVTLSCSPISGHRSVSWYQQTPGQGLQFLFEYFSETQRNKGNFPGRFSGRQFSNSRSEMNVSTLELGDSALYLCASSLSGGVCYGYTFGSGTRLTVV.

V usage is TRBV4-1 and J usage is TRBJ1-4; D is unclear. The CDR3 has 15 residues. V lost 0 bases to trimming and J lost 3 bases, with 8 bases between them. CDR1 is MGHRA and CDR2 is YSYEKL in the germline V gene. The CDR3 protein is CASSQESLANEKLFF. CDR3 sequence (DNA): TGCGCCAGCAGCCAAGAGAGTCTGGCTAATGAAAAACTGTTTTTT.

This rearrangement joins TRBV11-2 to TRBJ2-1; 8 bases map to TRBD2. CDR1 is SGHAT, CDR2 FQNNGV, per germline. The CDR3 length is 17 residues. The V and J ends lost 0 bases and 2 bases, in that order; junction bases with no gene match: 6. The CDR3 region is CASSLDREGIPYNEQFF. CDR3 bases: TGTGCCAGCAGCTTAGATCGGGAGGGGATCCCCTACAATGAGCAGTTCTTC.

The rearrangement joins TRBV9 to TRBJ2-3, with TRBD2 identical over 13 bases. Trimming took 0 bases from V and 5 from J; bases not matched to a gene: 9. Per germline, CDR1 SGDLS and CDR2 YYNGEE. The CDR3 is 18 amino acids. CDR3 nucleotide sequence: TGTGCCAGCAGCGTAGGGGGGACTAGCGGGAATCCTTTAGATACGCAGTATTTT. Translated, it gives CASSVGGTSGNPLDTQYF. Complete variable domain (other parts from reference TRBV9 and TRBJ2-3): DSGVTQTPKHLITATGQRVTLRCSPRSGDLSVYWYQQSLDQGLQFLIQYYNGEERAKGNILERFSAQQFPDLHSELNLSSLELGDSALYFCASSVGGTSGNPLDTQYFGPGTRLTVL.

This rearrangement joins TRBV7-9 to TRBJ2-1; no clear D. The CDR3 runs to 15 residues. V lost 1 base to trimming and J lost 8 bases, with 15 bases between them. The V gene's germline CDR1 is SEHNR and CDR2 FQNEAQ (reference sequence). CDR3 loop: CASSLERTLGDEQFF. The CDR3 DNA reads TGTGCCAGCAGCTTAGAGCGAACACTTGGCGATGAGCAGTTCTTC.

V gene TRBV6-5 combines with J gene TRBJ2-2, with D unclear. The germline CDR1 and CDR2 sequences are MNHEY and SVGAGI. Deletions cut 5 bases from V and 4 bases from J, with 14 bases between. This CDR3 has 15 residues. The CDR3 sequence: CASSTLPSATGELFF. The CDR3, as DNA: TGTGCCAGCAGTACACTGCCCAGCGCCACCGGGGAGCTGTTTTTT.

J is TRBJ1-5 and V is TRBV28; D unclear. CDR3 size: 13 residues. Trimming cost V 8 bases and J 3 bases, with 11 bases left between them. CDR1 and CDR2 from the germline V gene are MDHEN and SYDVKM. The CDR3 loop is CASLYGDNQPQHF. CDR3 bases: TGTGCCAGCCTTTACGGAGACAATCAGCCCCAGCATTTT. The whole variable domain, remainder taken from reference TRBV28 and TRBJ1-5, is DVKVTQSSRYLVKRTGEKVFLECVQDMDHENMFWYRQDPGLGLRLIYFSYDVKMKEKGDIPEGYSVSREKKERFSLILESASTNQTSMYLCASLYGDNQPQHFGDGTRLSIL.

V is TRBV15 and J is TRBJ2-5; the D gene is possibly TRBD1 (5 bases). The V gene lost 0 bases and the J gene lost 1 base, with 6 bases spanning the gap. The CDR3 has 14 residues. The V gene's germline CDR1 is LNHNV and CDR2 YYDKDF (reference sequence). The CDR3: CATSRDRAQETQYF. The CDR3 bases are TGTGCCACCAGCAGAGACAGGGCCCAAGAGACCCAGTACTTC.

V is TRBV4-2 and J is TRBJ1-5; D is ambiguous. CDR1 is LGHNA and CDR2 is YNFKEQ in the germline V gene. Trimming shortened V by 0 bases and J by 1 base, and 10 bases separated the two germline ends. The CDR3 loop spans 16 amino acids. Here the CDR3 reads CASSQDGPGSNQPQHF. The CDR3 DNA is TGTGCCAGCAGCCAAGACGGTCCGGGGAGCAATCAGCCCCAGCATTTT.

The V gene is TRBV12-5, the J gene TRBJ1-3; 8 nucleotides line up with TRBD1. This CDR3 contains 16 residues. CDR1 LGHNT and CDR2 FRNRAP come from the germline V gene. The V and J ends lost 0 bases and 4 bases, in that order; junction bases with no gene match: 5. The CDR3 reads CASGLVPRGPGNTIYF. The CDR3 coding sequence is TGTGCTAGTGGTTTGGTACCCAGGGGGCCAGGAAACACCATATATTTT.

The rearrangement joins TRBV5-1 to TRBJ1-2; a weak D match, TRBD1 (5 bases). CDR1 SGHRS and CDR2 YFSETQ come from the germline V gene. The CDR3 contains 14 residues. V lost 0 bases to trimming and J lost 2 bases, with 8 bases between them. Here the CDR3 DNA reads TGCGCCAGCAGCTTGGGGCCAGGGAACTATGGCTACACCTTC. Translation: CASSLGPGNYGYTF.

The J gene is TRBJ2-3, the V gene TRBV6-6; 7 nucleotides align to TRBD1. The CDR3 is 15 amino acids. CDR1 and CDR2 (germline): MNHNY, SVGAGI (reference sequence). V trimming: 8 bases; J trimming: 3 bases; junction bases outside the gene matches: 11. The chain's CDR3 is CASCLRGPKTDTQYF. CDR3 DNA sequence: TGTGCCAGCTGCCTGAGGGGGCCTAAGACAGATACGCAGTATTTT.

The gene calls are TRBV19 and TRBJ1-1, with D hard to call. Germline assignment: CDR1 LNHDA and CDR2 SQIVND (reference sequence). CDR3 length: 13 residues. V was trimmed by 1 base and J by 4 bases, leaving 7 bases between them. The CDR3 DNA reads as TGTGCCAGTAGTATAGGTACAGCCACTGAAGCTTTCTTT. As protein: CASSIGTATEAFF.

The chain combines TRBV27 with TRBJ2-7; TRBD2 matches 7 bases. V trimming: 3 bases; J trimming: 3 bases; junction bases outside the gene matches: 29. Germline CDR1 and CDR2: MNHEY and SMNVEV (reference sequence). The CDR3 runs 22 residues. As DNA, the CDR3 is TGTGCCAGCAGTTTCTTGGAAACTTTCCGGGCCCCAGCGGGGATAAGGGGCTACGAGCAGTACTTC. This codes for CASSFLETFRAPAGIRGYEQYF.

The V gene is TRBV4-3, the J gene TRBJ2-1, with D possibly matching TRBD2 (6 bases). Between the trimmed V and J ends, which lost 0 bases and 2 bases, there was a span of 11 bases. Germline V gene lookup returns CDR1 LGHNA and CDR2 YSLEER. The CDR3 has 16 residues. For the CDR3, the DNA is TGCGCCAGCAGCCAAGATCGCTGGACTACCTACAATGAGCAGTTCTTC. Translating it yields CASSQDRWTTYNEQFF.

The gene calls are TRBV19 and TRBJ1-1, with 10 bases matching TRBD1. Germline CDR1 LNHDA, CDR2 SQIVND (reference sequence). The CDR3 covers 13 residues. V lost 5 bases and J lost 4; bases outside the gene matches: 1. The CDR3 reads CASSGQGGTEAFF. CDR3 DNA sequence: TGTGCCAGTAGTGGACAGGGGGGCACTGAAGCTTTCTTT.